The table lists the clone carrying this T cell receptor (beta chain) with a count of one. Its matching antigen is unknown. Germline CDR1 MNHNY, CDR2 SVGAGI (reference sequence). This CDR3 is built from 12 residues. Between the trimmed V and J ends, which lost 3 bases and 3 bases, there was a span of 3 bases. The sample comes from a study of OX40 agonist ivuxolimab in advanced cancers. This table comes from immunoSEQ multiplex PCR, and its TCRdb copy is limited to in-frame clones, with some not included. This table has approximately 61,000 clones, about 91% appearing once. General study findings and limits: Within 6 weeks, CD4+ and CD8+ blood T cells expanded clonally at 0.1 to 3.0 mg/kg.

J is TRBJ2-1 and V is TRBV6-6, with D hard to call. The sequenced sample was CD4+ or CD8+ T cells sorted from blood, obtained in a trial of the OX40 agonist ivuxolimab. This sequence was found in an adult with an advanced solid tumor such as melanoma, head and neck, liver or kidney cancer. This CDR3 is CASSYVYNEQFF. The CDR3 bases are TGTGCCAGCAGTTATGTCTACAATGAGCAGTTCTTC.